This TCR beta chain originates from a study of OX40 agonist ivuxolimab in advanced cancers. Across the whole study: With a range of about 23 to 85, age averaged about 59 years, and 75% to 90% were male.

This CDR3 region has 13 residues. Germline loops: CDR1 ENHRY, CDR2 SYGVKD. Germline trimming cut 2 bases from V and 11 bases from J; bases unmatched to any gene: 8. Findings and caveats of the study: Low normalized clonal expansion also occurred in some nonresponding patients.

TCRdb keeps only in-frame clones here, not all; method: immunoSEQ multiplex PCR. The sample lists under 70,000 clones, around 86% occurring once. Points on this clone: What it recognizes is unknown.

The sequenced sample was CD4+ or CD8+ T cells sorted from blood, obtained in a trial of the OX40 agonist ivuxolimab. The TCR sequence derives from an adult with an advanced solid tumor such as melanoma, head and neck, liver or kidney cancer. The chain couples TRBV10-3 to TRBJ1-1; 7 bases fit TRBD1. The CDR3 DNA follows: TGTGCCATCAGTGAGGCTCTGACAGGGCCGGCTTTCTTT. This gives the protein CAISEALTGPAFF.